The clone carrying this T cell receptor (beta chain) came up once. This likely traces to a read error, being one base from a far larger clone. The germline V gene has CDR1 SGHRS and CDR2 YFSETQ. The CDR3 has 15 amino acids. TRAV and TRBV primers primed cDNA for both TCRalpha and TCRbeta. A constant-region primer paired with the V-primer adapter amplified TCRs over about 20 PCR cycles. It was by in vitro transcription that isolated mRNA was amplified. Via MiXCR, TCRdb re-called the reads, giving one row per CDR3 protein. The sample has 65,000 to 85,000 distinct CDR3 sequences, around a sixth seen once. Time point in this sample: after trial treatment. The treatment denotes: LDRT plus nivolumab, ipilimumab, low-dose cyclophosphamide and aspirin (RACIN trial). This sample is drawn from a study of low-dose radiotherapy and immunotherapy resistance in tumors. Background on the study: A total of 6.5 Gy was given to Cohort 1 as 0.5 Gy per fraction every 2 weeks. Cohort 2's total reached 13 Gy over 26 weeks, at 1 Gy per fraction every two weeks.

The chain is built from TRBV5-1 and TRBJ2-1, with 14 bases that match TRBD2. Source: PBMCs, taken after low-dose radiotherapy plus immunotherapy. This receptor was identified in a male donor with prostate cancer. The CDR3 bases are TGTGCCAGCAGCCAGACTAGCGGGAGGGCGTACGAGCAGTTCTTC. Amino acid sequence: CASSQTSGRAYEQFF.